The rows below give T cell receptor beta chains drawn from one sample of a study of beta chain features in type 1 diabetes. Measured with immunoSEQ multiplex PCR; TCRdb has only the in-frame clones, and not every one. The profile shows a few hundred thousand clones, 14% of them singletons. The specimen was naive CD4+ T cells from blood. These receptors all come from a man aged 25-45 years in good health. Each CDR3 is given with its conserved first and last residue. The D gene is left open where the match is weak. The size of a clone is reported for some rows only, either as once, few or many, or as a class for expanded clones.

j_call d_call v_call clone_size cdr3_aa cdr3_nt
TRBJ2-7 TRBD1 TRBV29-1 few CSVARGSYEQYF TGCAGCGTTGCCAGGGGGAGCTACGAGCAGTACTTC
TRBJ2-3 . TRBV27 few CASSSKLTSTDTQYF TGTGCCAGCAGTTCAAAATTAACTAGCACAGATACGCAGTATTTT
TRBJ1-2 TRBD1 TRBV13 few CASSPTGYGLNPDYGYTF TGTGCCAGCAGCCCGACAGGGTACGGGCTAAACCCTGACTATGGCTACACCTTC
TRBJ2-5 TRBD2 TRBV14 few CASSPGTSILTGTQYF TGTGCCAGCAGCCCCGGGACTAGCATCTTAACAGGGACCCAGTACTTC
TRBJ1-5 . TRBV5-4 . CASSFQGRYSNQPQHF TGTGCCAGCAGCTTCCAAGGTCGCTATAGCAATCAGCCCCAGCATTTT
TRBJ1-1 . TRBV30 few CAWRRGLNTEAFF TGTGCCTGGCGGCGGGGCCTAAACACTGAAGCTTTCTTT
TRBJ1-1 . TRBV30 . CAWSPSGPPGAFF TGTGCCTGGAGTCCTTCGGGGCCCCCGGGAGCTTTCTTT
TRBJ2-3 . TRBV7-9 few CASSLAIGINTQYF TGTGCCAGCAGCTTAGCGATCGGGATCAATACGCAGTATTTT
TRBJ2-2 . TRBV9 . CASSPVLLNTGELFF TGTGCCAGCAGCCCGGTCTTATTGAACACCGGGGAGCTGTTTTTT
TRBJ2-2 TRBD2 TRBV7-9 few CASSEYERERYTGELFF TGTGCCAGCAGTGAGTACGAGCGGGAGCGATACACCGGGGAGCTGTTTTTT
TRBJ2-3 . TRBV9 . CASSPTSRPNTDTQYF TGTGCCAGCAGCCCAACCTCGCGGCCCAACACAGATACGCAGTATTTT
TRBJ2-2 TRBD2 TRBV9 few CASSAGLAGHTGELFF TGTGCCAGCAGCGCGGGACTAGCGGGACACACCGGGGAGCTGTTTTTT
TRBJ2-3 TRBD2 TRBV29-1 . CSVVAAGGPDTQYF TGCAGCGTTGTTGCAGCGGGGGGCCCAGATACGCAGTATTTT
TRBJ2-7 TRBD1 TRBV29-1 . CSVEDPNRGTEQYF TGCAGCGTTGAAGATCCAAACAGGGGAACCGAGCAGTACTTC
TRBJ1-4 . TRBV4-3 . CASSPHPGAGNEKLFF TGCGCCAGCAGCCCCCACCCCGGGGCGGGAAATGAAAAACTGTTTTTT
TRBJ2-3 . TRBV6-5 . CASRYPGGTDTQYF TGTGCCAGCAGGTATCCGGGGGGCACAGATACGCAGTATTTT
TRBJ2-3 . TRBV5-4 . CASSLLGSVGTDTQYF TGTGCCAGCAGCTTGCTTGGGAGTGTCGGGACAGATACGCAGTATTTT
TRBJ2-1 TRBD2 TRBV19 . CASSGDSGNPYNEQFF TGTGCCAGTAGTGGCGATAGCGGGAACCCTTACAATGAGCAGTTCTTC
TRBJ2-2 . TRBV18 . CASSRDALGLTLELFF TGTGCCAGCTCACGGGACGCACTCGGGCTTACACTGGAGCTGTTTTTT
TRBJ2-3 TRBD1 TRBV5-1 . CASSLGQAPDTQYF TGCGCCAGCAGTCTGGGACAGGCCCCAGATACGCAGTATTTT
TRBJ1-6 . TRBV5-4 . CASSLSPPGPLHF TGTGCCAGCAGCTTGAGTCCCCCGGGGCCCCTCCACTTT
TRBJ2-1 TRBD2 TRBV4-3 few CASSQRMGTSPDNEQFF TGCGCCAGCAGCCAACGGATGGGGACTAGCCCGGACAATGAGCAGTTCTTC
TRBJ2-1 TRBD2 TRBV5-1 . CASSPGLAGVDEQFF TGCGCCAGCAGCCCGGGACTAGCGGGCGTAGATGAGCAGTTCTTC
TRBJ2-5 . TRBV15 . CASRVPGETQYF TGTGCCTCAAGGGTGCCAGGGGAGACCCAGTACTTC
TRBJ2-7 . TRBV7-2 . CASSFGGSYEQYF TGTGCCAGCAGCTTTGGTGGCAGCTACGAGCAGTACTTC
TRBJ2-5 . TRBV18 few CASSPGFQETQYF TGTGCCAGCTCACCCGGATTCCAAGAGACCCAGTACTTC
TRBJ1-6 TRBD1 TRBV18 . CASSPQETGMVSLHF TGTGCCAGCTCACCGCAAGAGACAGGGATGGTATCCCTCCACTTT
TRBJ1-1 . TRBV5-1 . CASSFQGPDTEAFF TGCGCCAGCAGCTTTCAGGGGCCGGACACTGAAGCTTTCTTT
TRBJ2-4 TRBD2 TRBV4-3 . CASSQLAGPGGGNIQYF TGCGCCAGCAGCCAACTAGCGGGACCGGGTGGGGGAAACATTCAGTACTTC